The 8 T cell receptor beta chains in this list originate from one sample, sequenced in a study of T-cell memory formation after mild COVID-19. A single record per CDR3 protein comes from TCRdb applying MiXCR to the 5' RACE reads. Altogether 120,000 or so distinct CDR3 sequences are present, 5% to 6.5% being singletons, with the ten largest covering about 2.2%. Sequencing was performed on PBMCs or a T cell subset sorted from them (not recorded which). Receptor source: an adult woman who had mild COVID-19 (a few samples of this study predate the infection). Cell type and time point are not known.

This clonotype was seen repeatedly, ten times or more. The V and J genes are TRBV7-9 and TRBJ2-7, with TRBD1 identical over 10 bases. This CDR3 has 15 amino acids. Trimming cost V 5 bases and J 3 bases; bases outside gene matches: 7. CDR1 and CDR2 (germline): SEHNR, FQNEAQ (reference sequence). Written as DNA, the CDR3 is TGTGCCAGCAGCATACCGGGACAGGGGATCTACGAGCAGTACTTC. This translates into CASSIPGQGIYEQYF.

This clonotype was seen repeatedly, ten times or more. The chain uses TRBV3-1 and TRBJ1-2; D is unresolved. The germline V gene has CDR1 LGHDT and CDR2 YNNKEL (reference sequence). With 1 base removed from V and 3 bases from J, the gap between germline ends came to 12 bases. The CDR3 has 15 amino acids. The CDR3 is CASSQGSGAYYGYTF. Written as DNA, the CDR3 is TGTGCCAGCAGCCAAGGATCCGGTGCCTACTATGGCTACACCTTC.

This clonotype turned up a few times. This sequence joins TRBV5-6 and TRBJ2-7, with D possibly being TRBD2 (6 bases). The CDR3 is made up of 13 amino acids. Germline values: CDR1 SGHDT, CDR2 YYEEEE. V was cut by 3 bases and J by 7 bases, with 14 bases left in between. For the CDR3, the DNA is TGTGCCAGCAGCTACAATTTGGCGGGGGAGCAGTACTTC. Its translation: CASSYNLAGEQYF.

This clonotype has a handful of counts. V gene TRBV6-1 combines with J gene TRBJ1-5, with 12 bases aligning to TRBD1. Trimming took 6 bases from V and 6 from J; bases not matched to a gene: 6. There are 15 residues in the CDR3. The germline V gene encodes CDR1 MNHNS and CDR2 SASEGT. The CDR3 DNA sequence: TGTGCCAGCAGATCCGGGACAGGGGGCAGTCAGCCCCAGCATTTT. As protein: CASRSGTGGSQPQHF.

Turning to this clonotype: A much bigger clone sits one base away, suggesting this may be a read error. This chain joins TRBV6-2 or TRBV6-3 and TRBJ2-7, with 10 bases matching TRBD2. The CDR3 has 13 amino acids. Germline values: CDR1 MNHEY, CDR2 SVGEGT. V dropped 10 bases and J dropped 2; count of bases not matched to a gene: 5. In nucleotides, the CDR3 is TGTGCCACCAGGACTAGCGGCGCCTACGAGCAGTACTTC. It is translated as CATRTSGAYEQYF.

This clonotype came up many times. This chain connects TRBV20-1 to TRBJ2-1; no reliable D call. Germline-derived CDR1 and CDR2 are DFQATT and SNEGSKA (reference sequence). The CDR3 is 16 amino acids. V dropped 0 bases and J dropped 2 bases, with 14 bases sitting between them. The CDR3 nucleotides read TGCAGTGCTAGAGATTTTGCCGCAGGTACCTACAATGAGCAGTTCTTC. The encoded protein is CSARDFAAGTYNEQFF.

The chain carries TRBV12-3 or TRBV12-4 and TRBJ2-5, with D unclear. The germline V and J ends were trimmed by 6 bases and 2 bases, with 4 bases remaining between them. This CDR3 spans 11 amino acids. In nucleotides, the CDR3 is TGTGCCAGCAGACTTCAAGAGACCCAGTACTTC. Protein sequence: CASRLQETQYF.

The J gene is TRBJ2-7, the V gene TRBV12-3 or TRBV12-4, with 7 bases identical to TRBD1. CDR3 length: 13 amino acids. Unmatched junction bases numbered 2, after V lost 6 bases and J lost 0 bases. CDR3 sequence reads: CASSRDSSYEQYF. The DNA for the CDR3 is TGTGCCAGCAGCAGGGACAGCTCCTACGAGCAGTACTTC.